What follows describes a single TCR beta chain. Antigen: not known. The entry originates in a study of OX40 agonist ivuxolimab in advanced cancers. Method: immunoSEQ multiplex PCR; TCRdb's copy keeps in-frame clones and lacks some. The sample has about 37,000 clones, roughly 87% seen once. The V end was cut by 3 bases, the J end by 5 bases, with 6 bases between. Per germline, CDR1 MNHNY and CDR2 SVGAGI (reference sequence). CDR3 size: 12 residues. Findings and limits, study-wide: What antigens the expanded peripheral T cells recognized was never established.

The receptor comes from an adult with an advanced solid tumor such as melanoma, head and neck, liver or kidney cancer. The chain uses TRBV6-6 and TRBJ2-3; D not certain. Specimen: CD4+ or CD8+ T cells sorted from blood, collected in a trial of the OX40 agonist ivuxolimab. This CDR3 is CASSYLEDTQYF. The CDR3 DNA follows: TGTGCCAGCAGTTATCTGGAAGATACGCAGTATTTT.